The subject of this entry is one TCR beta chain. Its cognate antigen is unknown. A read error may account for a junction end that differs from germline. This sample stems from a study of T-cell reconstitution after alpha-beta-depleted transplantation in children. Findings and limits, study-wide: Reports say that about two months after transplant, the alpha-beta T cells came out of several hundred graft clones that had expanded. Elevated TCRbeta diversity at day 60 was traced, in some patients, to surviving recipient T cells and thymic progenitors.

Germline V CDR1 and CDR2: SGHTA, FQGTGA. The CDR3 has 16 amino acids. TCRbeta library construction was performed incorporating unique molecular identifiers. From the PCR reads, TCRdb called clonotypes with MiXCR, one entry per CDR3 protein. The table includes approximately 130,000 distinct CDR3 sequences, 8% to 10% detected once. This sequence was found in a girl in the first two years of life who had a stem cell transplant for combined immunodeficiency, so the T cells may come from the graft donor. The chain joins TRBV7-3 to TRBJ2-1; TRBD2 agrees at 9 bases. The source was PBMCs, mostly from graft donor cells, collected 180 days after TCRalphabeta/CD19-depleted stem cell transplant. CDR3 residues: CASRSSREGGYTEQFF. CDR3 nucleotides: TGTGCCAGCAGGTCATCGCGGGAGGGGGGCTACACTGAGCAGTTCTTC.